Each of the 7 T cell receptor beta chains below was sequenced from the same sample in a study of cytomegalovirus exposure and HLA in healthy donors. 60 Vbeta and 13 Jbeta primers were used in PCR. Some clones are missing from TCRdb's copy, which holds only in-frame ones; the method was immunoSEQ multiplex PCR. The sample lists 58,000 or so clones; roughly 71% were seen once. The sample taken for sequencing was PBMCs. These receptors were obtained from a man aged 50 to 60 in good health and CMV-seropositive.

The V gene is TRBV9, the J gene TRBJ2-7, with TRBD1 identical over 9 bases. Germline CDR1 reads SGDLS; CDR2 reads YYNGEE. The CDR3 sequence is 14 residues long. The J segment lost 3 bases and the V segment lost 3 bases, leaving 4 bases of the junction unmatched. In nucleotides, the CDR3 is TGTGCCAGCAGCGGGGACAGGGCCGACTACGAGCAGTACTTC. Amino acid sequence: CASSGDRADYEQYF. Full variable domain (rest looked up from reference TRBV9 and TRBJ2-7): DSGVTQTPKHLITATGQRVTLRCSPRSGDLSVYWYQQSLDQGLQFLIQYYNGEERAKGNILERFSAQQFPDLHSELNLSSLELGDSALYFCASSGDRADYEQYFGPGTRLTVT.

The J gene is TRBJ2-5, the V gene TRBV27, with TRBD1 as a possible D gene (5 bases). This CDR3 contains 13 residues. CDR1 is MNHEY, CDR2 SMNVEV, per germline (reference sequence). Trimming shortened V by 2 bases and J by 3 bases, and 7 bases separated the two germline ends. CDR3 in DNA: TGTGCCAGCAGTTTAAGGGGTAAAGAGACCCAGTACTTC. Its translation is CASSLRGKETQYF.

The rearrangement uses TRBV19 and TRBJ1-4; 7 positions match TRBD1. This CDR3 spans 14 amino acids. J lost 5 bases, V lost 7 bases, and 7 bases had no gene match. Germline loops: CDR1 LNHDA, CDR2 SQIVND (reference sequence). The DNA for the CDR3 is TGTGCCAGTACCGCGGACAGGCGGAATGAAAAACTGTTTTTT. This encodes CASTADRRNEKLFF.

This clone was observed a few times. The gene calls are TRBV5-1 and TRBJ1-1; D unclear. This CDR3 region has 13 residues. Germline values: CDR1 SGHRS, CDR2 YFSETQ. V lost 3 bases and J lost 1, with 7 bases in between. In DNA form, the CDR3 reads TGCGCCAGCAGCTGGGAGGGGAACACTGAAGCTTTCTTT. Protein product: CASSWEGNTEAFF.

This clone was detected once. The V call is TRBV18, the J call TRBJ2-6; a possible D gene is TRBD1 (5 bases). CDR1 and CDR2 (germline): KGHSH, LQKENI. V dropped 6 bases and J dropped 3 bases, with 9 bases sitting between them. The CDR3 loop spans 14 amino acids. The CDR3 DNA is TGTGCCAGCTCCGACAGTCTTGGGGCCAACGTCCTGACTTTC. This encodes CASSDSLGANVLTF.

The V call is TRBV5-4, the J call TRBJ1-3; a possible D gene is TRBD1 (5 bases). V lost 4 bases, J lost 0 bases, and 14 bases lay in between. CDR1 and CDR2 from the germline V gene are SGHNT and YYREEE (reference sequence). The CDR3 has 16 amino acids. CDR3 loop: CASSEGLLSSGNTIYF. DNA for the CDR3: TGTGCCAGCAGCGAGGGACTCTTGAGCTCTGGAAACACCATATATTTT.

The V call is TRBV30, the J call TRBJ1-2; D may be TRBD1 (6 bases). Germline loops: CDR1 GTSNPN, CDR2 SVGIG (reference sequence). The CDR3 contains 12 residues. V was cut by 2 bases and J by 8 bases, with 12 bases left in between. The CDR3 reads CAWSWTEDGYTF. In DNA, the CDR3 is TGTGCCTGGAGTTGGACAGAGGACGGCTACACCTTC.